This T cell receptor (beta chain) was captured by sequencing in a study of technical replicates of blood from four donors. The protocol was immunoSEQ multiplex PCR, while the TCRdb copy is restricted to in-frame clones and leaves out a portion. This table holds around 93,000 clones, 95% found once. V lost 4 bases, J lost 8 bases, and 18 bases lay in between. Germline V CDR1 and CDR2: KGHSH, LQKENI. The CDR3 length is 15 residues. The sample taken for sequencing was T cells isolated from PBMCs. The origin of this receptor is a human donor in good health. V and J are TRBV18 and TRBJ2-4; a weak D match, TRBD1 (5 bases). CDR3 protein: CASSLGMLQTDIQYF. CDR3 sequence (DNA): TGTGCCAGCTCACTGGGGATGCTACAGACAGACATTCAGTACTTC.